Below, one T cell receptor (beta chain) is given with its context. Its antigen remains unknown. This sample was included in a study of molecular identifiers for immune sequencing clone quantification. Across the study: RNA from about 20,000 or 100,000 naive CD8 cells was split five ways in replicates, with four sequenced.

Previously published methods and listed TCR primers were used for the bulk TCR libraries. TCRdb processed the PCR reads anew with MiXCR; each CDR3 protein has one entry. The repertoire holds about 630,000 distinct CDR3 sequences, with about 25% as singletons. Naive CD8 T cells, phenotype CD8+CD4-CCR7+CD45RA+, were sorted. Study results and caveats: Barcode-sharing identical TCR molecules could underestimate highly expanded clone sizes.

Material for sequencing was naive CD8+ T cells from blood, with Jurkat cell RNA spiked in. Subset: FACS-sorted CD8+CD4-CCR7+CD45RA+ naive T cells. The source is a human donor in good health. Some libraries in this study had Jurkat cell RNA spiked in.

CDR3 in amino acids: CASSGGLANEQYF. The CDR3 DNA follows: TGTGCCAGTAGTGGAGGACTAGCCAACGAGCAGTACTTC. The rearrangement joins TRBV19 to TRBJ2-7; TRBD2 agrees at 8 bases. Germline V gives CDR1 LNHDA, CDR2 SQIVND (reference sequence). The CDR3 runs 13 residues. With V trimmed by 5 bases and J by 5 bases, 5 bases remained unmatched.